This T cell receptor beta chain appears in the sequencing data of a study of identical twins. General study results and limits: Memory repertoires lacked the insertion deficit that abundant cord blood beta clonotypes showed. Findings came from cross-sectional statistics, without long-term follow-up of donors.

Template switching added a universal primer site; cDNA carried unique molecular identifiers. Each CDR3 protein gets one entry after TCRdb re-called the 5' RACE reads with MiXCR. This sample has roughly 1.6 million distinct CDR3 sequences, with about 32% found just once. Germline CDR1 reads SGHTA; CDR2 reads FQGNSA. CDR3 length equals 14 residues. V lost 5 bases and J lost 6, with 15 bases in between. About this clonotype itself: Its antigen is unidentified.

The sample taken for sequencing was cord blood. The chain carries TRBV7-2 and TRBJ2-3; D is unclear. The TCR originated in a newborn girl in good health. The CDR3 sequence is CASSLRVGADTQYF. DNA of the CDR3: TGTGCCAGCAGCCTCCGAGTCGGAGCGGATACGCAGTATTTT.